Listed below are T cell receptor beta chains from one sample, sequenced in a study of blood T cell repertoires in COVID-19. Measured with immunoSEQ multiplex PCR; TCRdb has only the in-frame clones, and not every one. The sample yields more than 150,000 clones, roughly 84% seen once. The sequenced material came from peripheral blood. All receptors derive from a woman aged 55 to 70 with acute or convalescent COVID-19. Each CDR3 is given with its conserved first and last residue. The D gene is left open where the match is weak. Not all rows give a size; the values are once, few, many and, for expanded clones, a class.

CDR3aa: CASSFAYQETQYF
CDR3nt: TGTGCCAGCAGCTTTGCGTACCAAGAGACCCAGTACTTC
j_gene: TRBJ2-5
d_gene: NA
abundance: NA
v_gene: TRBV7-2

CDR3aa: CASSRSSGEYNEQFF
CDR3nt: TGTGCCAGCAGCCGCTCTAGCGGGGAATACAATGAGCAGTTCTTC
j_gene: TRBJ2-1
d_gene: TRBD2
abundance: few
v_gene: TRBV7-2

CDR3aa: CASSLGAGAYEQYF
CDR3nt: TGCGCCAGCAGCTTGGGCGCGGGGGCCTACGAGCAGTACTTC
j_gene: TRBJ2-7
d_gene: TRBD2
abundance: NA
v_gene: TRBV5-1

CDR3aa: CASGLGAWQPQHF
CDR3nt: TGTGCTAGTGGTCTAGGGGCTTGGCAGCCCCAGCATTTT
j_gene: TRBJ1-5
d_gene: NA
abundance: NA
v_gene: TRBV12-5

CDR3aa: CASSLSSAGSPNTEAFF
CDR3nt: TGTGCCAGCAGTTTATCTTCTGCAGGCTCCCCGAACACTGAAGCTTTCTTT
j_gene: TRBJ1-1
d_gene: NA
abundance: NA
v_gene: TRBV27

CDR3aa: CASGLGEETQYF
CDR3nt: TGCGCCAGCGGACTAGGAGAAGAGACCCAGTACTTC
j_gene: TRBJ2-5
d_gene: TRBD2
abundance: NA
v_gene: TRBV5-1

CDR3aa: CASSEWGRGANVLTF
CDR3nt: TGTGCCAGCAGTGAATGGGGGCGAGGGGCCAACGTCCTGACTTTC
j_gene: TRBJ2-6
d_gene: NA
abundance: once
v_gene: TRBV2

CDR3aa: CAIDPWQGRGYTF
CDR3nt: TGTGCCATCGATCCCTGGCAGGGTAGGGGCTACACCTTC
j_gene: TRBJ1-2
d_gene: NA
abundance: once
v_gene: TRBV6-4

CDR3aa: CASSLVVTGKGYNSPLHF
CDR3nt: TGTGCCAGCAGCTTGGTGGTGACAGGGAAGGGCTATAATTCACCCCTCCACTTT
j_gene: TRBJ1-6
d_gene: TRBD1
abundance: NA
v_gene: TRBV5-6

CDR3aa: CASSLLTGGTYNSPLHF
CDR3nt: TGTGCCAGCAGCCTCCTGACAGGGGGGACCTATAATTCACCCCTCCACTTT
j_gene: TRBJ1-6
d_gene: TRBD1
abundance: NA
v_gene: TRBV14

CDR3aa: CASSYSTSGVQPQHF
CDR3nt: TGTGCCAGCAGTTACTCGACTTCAGGGGTTCAGCCCCAGCATTTT
j_gene: TRBJ1-5
d_gene: NA
abundance: NA
v_gene: TRBV6-2/TRBV6-3

CDR3aa: CASRSQGRSNQPQHF
CDR3nt: TGTGCCAGCAGGTCACAGGGTCGGAGCAATCAGCCCCAGCATTTT
j_gene: TRBJ1-5
d_gene: NA
abundance: NA
v_gene: TRBV27

CDR3aa: CASRDRGKLFF
CDR3nt: TGTGCCAGCAGGGACAGGGGAAAACTGTTTTTT
j_gene: TRBJ1-4
d_gene: TRBD1
abundance: NA
v_gene: TRBV6-5

CDR3aa: CASSLNRNYGYTF
CDR3nt: TGTGCCAGCAGCTTGAACAGGAACTATGGCTACACCTTC
j_gene: TRBJ1-2
d_gene: NA
abundance: once
v_gene: TRBV5-4

CDR3aa: CASSLEGQGVTLHF
CDR3nt: TGTGCCAGCAGTTTGGAGGGACAGGGGGTTACCCTCCACTTT
j_gene: TRBJ1-6
d_gene: TRBD1
abundance: NA
v_gene: TRBV28

CDR3aa: CAWSPTSTNEKLFF
CDR3nt: TGTGCCTGGAGTCCGACTTCAACTAATGAAAAACTGTTTTTT
j_gene: TRBJ1-4
d_gene: NA
abundance: NA
v_gene: TRBV30

CDR3aa: CASSLGGSEQYF
CDR3nt: TGTGCCAGCAGCTTAGGAGGCAGCGAGCAGTACTTC
j_gene: TRBJ2-7
d_gene: NA
abundance: few
v_gene: TRBV7-9

CDR3aa: CASSYAAGSQPQHF
CDR3nt: TGTGCCAGCAGTTACGCGGCAGGGTCTCAGCCCCAGCATTTT
j_gene: TRBJ1-5
d_gene: NA
abundance: NA
v_gene: TRBV6-2/TRBV6-3

CDR3aa: CAGADPGLSEQYF
CDR3nt: TGTGCCGGGGCCGACCCTGGATTGTCCGAGCAGTACTTC
j_gene: TRBJ2-7
d_gene: NA
abundance: NA
v_gene: TRBV28

CDR3aa: CASTQQSLTDTQYF
CDR3nt: TGTGCCAGCACACAGCAATCCCTCACAGATACGCAGTATTTT
j_gene: TRBJ2-3
d_gene: NA
abundance: NA
v_gene: TRBV27

CDR3aa: CASSTLNRGTTEAFF
CDR3nt: TGTGCCAGCAGCACCTTAAACAGGGGAACCACTGAAGCTTTCTTT
j_gene: TRBJ1-1
d_gene: TRBD1
abundance: few
v_gene: TRBV5-4

CDR3aa: CASSQGTGAYGYTF
CDR3nt: TGTGCCAGCAGCCAGGGGACAGGGGCCTATGGCTACACCTTC
j_gene: TRBJ1-2
d_gene: TRBD1
abundance: once
v_gene: TRBV3-1/TRBV3-2

CDR3aa: CASSQPQGFGNTIYF
CDR3nt: TGTGCCAGCAGCCAACCACAGGGGTTCGGAAACACCATATATTTT
j_gene: TRBJ1-3
d_gene: TRBD1
abundance: NA
v_gene: TRBV3-1/TRBV3-2

CDR3aa: CARSLVQLNTEAFF
CDR3nt: TGTGCCAGAAGCTTGGTGCAGTTGAACACTGAAGCTTTCTTT
j_gene: TRBJ1-1
d_gene: NA
abundance: NA
v_gene: TRBV5-3

CDR3aa: CATSSADTQYF
CDR3nt: TGTGCCACCAGTTCCGCAGATACGCAGTATTTT
j_gene: TRBJ2-3
d_gene: NA
abundance: NA
v_gene: TRBV24-1

CDR3aa: CASSVGSVGSTDTQYF
CDR3nt: TGTGCCAGCAGCGTAGGCTCAGTCGGGAGCACAGATACGCAGTATTTT
j_gene: TRBJ2-3
d_gene: NA
abundance: NA
v_gene: TRBV9

CDR3aa: CASSERDRGTDTQYF
CDR3nt: TGCGCCAGCAGTGAGCGGGACAGGGGCACAGATACGCAGTATTTT
j_gene: TRBJ2-3
d_gene: TRBD1
abundance: NA
v_gene: TRBV10-1

CDR3aa: CASSLRGAGAYNEQFF
CDR3nt: TGTGCCAGCAGCTTACGTGGGGCGGGGGCCTACAATGAGCAGTTCTTC
j_gene: TRBJ2-1
d_gene: TRBD2
abundance: NA
v_gene: TRBV3-1/TRBV3-2

CDR3aa: CASSRDRQGMNQPQHF
CDR3nt: TGTGCCAGCAGCCGGGATAGACAGGGCATGAATCAGCCCCAGCATTTT
j_gene: TRBJ1-5
d_gene: TRBD1
abundance: once
v_gene: TRBV5-5

CDR3aa: CASSFRQGLSPLHF
CDR3nt: TGTGCCAGCAGCTTTAGACAGGGGCTTTCACCCCTCCACTTT
j_gene: TRBJ1-6
d_gene: TRBD1
abundance: NA
v_gene: TRBV7-2

CDR3aa: CASSSRGQSTDTQYF
CDR3nt: TGTGCCAGCAGTTCCAGGGGGCAGAGCACAGATACGCAGTATTTT
j_gene: TRBJ2-3
d_gene: TRBD1
abundance: NA
v_gene: TRBV6-6

CDR3aa: CASSTSGQRNTGELFF
CDR3nt: TGTGCCAGCAGCACGAGTGGGCAGAGAAACACCGGGGAGCTGTTTTTT
j_gene: TRBJ2-2
d_gene: NA
abundance: NA
v_gene: TRBV9

CDR3aa: CASLGQLNYGYTF
CDR3nt: TGTGCCAGCTTGGGACAGCTAAACTATGGCTACACCTTC
j_gene: TRBJ1-2
d_gene: TRBD1
abundance: NA
v_gene: TRBV6-5

CDR3aa: CASSIGGRGTNEQFF
CDR3nt: TGTGCCAGTAGTATAGGAGGGAGGGGCACCAATGAGCAGTTCTTC
j_gene: TRBJ2-1
d_gene: TRBD2
abundance: NA
v_gene: TRBV19

CDR3aa: CASSQQGDSNQPQHF
CDR3nt: TGTGCCAGCAGCCAACAAGGGGATAGCAATCAGCCCCAGCATTTT
j_gene: TRBJ1-5
d_gene: NA
abundance: once
v_gene: TRBV6-5

CDR3aa: CASSHRDRDNSPLHF
CDR3nt: TGTGCCAGCAGCCACCGGGACAGGGATAATTCACCCCTCCACTTT
j_gene: TRBJ1-6
d_gene: TRBD1
abundance: NA
v_gene: TRBV3-1/TRBV3-2

CDR3aa: CASSISGGADEQFF
CDR3nt: TGTGCCAGTAGTATCAGCGGGGGGGCGGATGAGCAGTTCTTC
j_gene: TRBJ2-1
d_gene: TRBD2
abundance: few
v_gene: TRBV19

CDR3aa: CASSLRGGQVDTQYF
CDR3nt: TGTGCCAGCAGCTTGCGGGGCGGCCAGGTGGATACGCAGTATTTT
j_gene: TRBJ2-3
d_gene: NA
abundance: once
v_gene: TRBV11-2

CDR3aa: CASSPPGLQSYEQYF
CDR3nt: TGTGCCAGCAGCCCACCGGGGTTACAATCCTACGAGCAGTACTTC
j_gene: TRBJ2-7
d_gene: NA
abundance: NA
v_gene: TRBV5-4

CDR3aa: CATSRVFYRGVTNEKLFF
CDR3nt: TGTGCCACCAGCAGAGTTTTCTACAGGGGGGTAACTAATGAAAAACTGTTTTTT
j_gene: TRBJ1-4
d_gene: TRBD1
abundance: NA
v_gene: TRBV15

CDR3aa: CASSPKNIQYF
CDR3nt: TGTGCCAGCAGTCCTAAAAACATTCAGTACTTC
j_gene: TRBJ2-4
d_gene: NA
abundance: NA
v_gene: TRBV12-3/TRBV12-4

CDR3aa: CASSQRDRGNTGELFF
CDR3nt: TGTGCCAGCAGCCAAAGGGACAGGGGAAACACCGGGGAGCTGTTTTTT
j_gene: TRBJ2-2
d_gene: TRBD1
abundance: once
v_gene: TRBV4-2

CDR3aa: CASSVGGRLNTEAFF
CDR3nt: TGTGCCAGCAGCGTAGGGGGCAGACTGAACACTGAAGCTTTCTTT
j_gene: TRBJ1-1
d_gene: NA
abundance: NA
v_gene: TRBV9

CDR3aa: CASSFEGANNEKLFF
CDR3nt: TGTGCCAGCAGTTTCGAGGGGGCGAACAATGAAAAACTGTTTTTT
j_gene: TRBJ1-4
d_gene: TRBD1
abundance: NA
v_gene: TRBV28

CDR3aa: CASSSNRRDRRETQYF
CDR3nt: TGTGCCAGCAGTTCTAACCGCCGAGACAGGCGCGAGACCCAGTACTTC
j_gene: TRBJ2-5
d_gene: NA
abundance: NA
v_gene: TRBV28